One sample yielded the 10 T cell receptor beta chains listed below, sequenced in a study of blood T cell repertoires in COVID-19. The protocol was immunoSEQ multiplex PCR, while the TCRdb copy is restricted to in-frame clones and leaves out a portion. Found here are approximately 56,000 clones, 84% of them singletons; the top ten hold under 15%. Sequenced material: peripheral blood. These receptors were taken from a woman at least 80 years old with acute or convalescent COVID-19.

The chain couples TRBV29-1 to TRBJ2-7; the match to TRBD1 covers 8 bases. Germline V gives CDR1 SQVTM, CDR2 ANQGSEA. The CDR3 length is 17 residues. V was clipped by 0 bases and J by 4 bases; unmatched bases: 14. The CDR3 region has the DNA TGCAGCGTTGAAGATCTTAAGTCAGGGGGCTTGTCGTACGAGCAGTACTTC. Translation gives CSVEDLKSGGLSYEQYF.

The rearrangement uses TRBV19 and TRBJ1-1; a possible D gene is TRBD1 (6 bases). Germline V gene lookup returns CDR1 LNHDA and CDR2 SQIVND (reference sequence). The V end was cut by 0 bases, the J end by 1 base, with 12 bases between. This CDR3 comprises 16 residues. The CDR3 loop is CASSIDVTGRNTEAFF. In DNA, the CDR3 is TGTGCCAGTAGTATAGATGTCACAGGGAGGAACACTGAAGCTTTCTTT.

Of note for this clone: Compared with germline, one end of the junction differs, possibly owing to a read error. V and J are TRBV6-1 and TRBJ2-4; TRBD2 might be the D (5 bases). CDR1 is MNHNS, CDR2 SASEGT, per germline. The CDR3 totals 15 residues. CDR3 amino acids: CASSEALLGRIGGHF. The CDR3 nucleotides are TGTGCCAGCAGTGAAGCGCTTCTCGGACGAATAGGAGGACACTTC.

V gene TRBV19 combines with J gene TRBJ1-2; D unresolved. The CDR3 covers 13 residues. Germline V CDR1 and CDR2: LNHDA, SQIVND (reference sequence). The V end lost 5 bases, the J end lost 6 bases, and 13 bases lay between the germline ends. The CDR3 here is CASSAGNLDGYTF. CDR3 bases: TGTGCCAGTAGTGCGGGGAATTTGGATGGCTACACCTTC. The variable domain in full, with the rest retrieved from reference TRBV19 and TRBJ1-2, is DGGITQSPKYLFRKEGQNVTLSCEQNLNHDAMYWYRQDPGQGLRLIYYSQIVNDFQKGDIAEGYSVSREKKESFPLTVTSAQKNPTAFYLCASSAGNLDGYTFGSGTRLTVV.

The chain carries TRBV4-1 and TRBJ2-2; D is undetermined. Trimming pared 3 bases from V and 6 bases from J, leaving 11 bases between. CDR3 length equals 14 residues. Per germline, CDR1 MGHRA and CDR2 YSYEKL. The CDR3 spells CASSHNLGSGELFF. The CDR3 DNA reads TGCGCCAGCAGCCACAATCTGGGCTCCGGGGAGCTGTTTTTT.

V is TRBV5-1 and J is TRBJ2-5; D remains unclear. Germline lookup yields CDR1 SGHRS and CDR2 YFSETQ. V lost 5 bases to trimming and J lost 4 bases, with 15 bases between them. This CDR3 has 14 residues. CDR3 nucleotide sequence: TGCGCCAGCAGTCATCAAATCACGGGAGAGACCCAGTACTTC. It yields the protein CASSHQITGETQYF. Variable domain in full (rest from reference TRBV5-1 and TRBJ2-5): KAGVTQTPRYLIKTRGQQVTLSCSPISGHRSVSWYQQTPGQGLQFLFEYFSETQRNKGNFPGRFSGRQFSNSRSEMNVSTLELGDSALYLCASSHQITGETQYFGPGTRLLVL.

This rearrangement joins TRBV10-2 to TRBJ1-1; D call uncertain. The ends were cut back, 2 bases at V and 6 bases at J, with 7 bases in the middle. The CDR3 has 12 amino acids. Germline lookup yields CDR1 WSHSY and CDR2 SAAADI. CDR3 DNA: TGCGCCAGCAGTGAGGCCGGGGCTGAAGCTTTCTTT. Translated: CASSEAGAEAFF.

V is TRBV7-9 and J is TRBJ1-1, with TRBD1 identical over 8 bases. This CDR3 has 15 amino acids. V lost 5 bases, J lost 0 bases, and 5 bases stayed unmatched. Germline V CDR1 and CDR2: SEHNR, FQNEAQ (reference sequence). Here the CDR3 reads CASSTTTGVNTEAFF. CDR3 sequence (DNA): TGTGCCAGCAGCACGACGACAGGGGTGAACACTGAAGCTTTCTTT.

The chain recombines TRBV29-1 with TRBJ1-6, with D maybe TRBD1 (6 bases). V dropped 0 bases and J dropped 2 bases, with 11 bases sitting between them. CDR3 size: 16 residues. Germline V gives CDR1 SQVTM, CDR2 ANQGSEA. The chain's CDR3 is CSVEEEQGPYNSPLHF. The CDR3 DNA follows: TGCAGCGTTGAAGAAGAACAGGGTCCCTATAATTCACCCCTCCACTTT.

This clone appeared a single time. This sequence joins TRBV5-1 and TRBJ2-1; unclear D gene. This CDR3 contains 14 residues. V lost 6 bases, J lost 9 bases, and 19 bases lay in between. CDR1 SGHRS and CDR2 YFSETQ come from the germline V gene. CDR3 sequence (DNA): TGCGCCAGCACTCCAGACAATTCTGTGCGTGAGCAGTTCTTC. Translated: CASTPDNSVREQFF.